The clone carrying this TCR beta chain occurred a few times. Its antigen remains unknown. The junction and the germline gene differ at one end; a read error may be behind it. PCR involved 60 Vbeta and 13 Jbeta primers. Only in-frame clones appear in the TCRdb table, and some are missing; sequencing was by immunoSEQ multiplex PCR. The sample shows about 87,000 clones, around 8% of them seen only once. This entry is derived from a study of cytomegalovirus exposure and HLA in healthy donors. Study overall: Of over 350 genotyped donors, about 80% grouped in the Caucasian-associated ancestry cluster. Overall study results and limits: Beyond CMV serostatus, there was no information to go on about immune exposure.

CDR3 length: 11 residues. From germline, CDR1 is MGHDK and CDR2 SYGVNS. Input material: PBMCs. The receptor was isolated from a man between 50 and 59 years old in good health and CMV-seronegative. J is TRBJ2-7 and V is TRBV25-1, with 7 bases aligning to TRBD1. CDR3: CASSELGTVFF. The CDR3 DNA follows: TGTGCCAGCAGTGAACTCGGGACAGTTTTCTTC.